Shown below are 20 T cell receptor beta chains from a single sample sequenced in a study of regulatory T cells in long-lasting Graves disease. Building the TCR beta libraries relied on iRepertoire HTBI primers, and CDR3 regions underwent Arm-PCR. MiXCR was run by TCRdb on the multiplex PCR reads, yielding one entry per CDR3 protein. Among some 420,000 distinct CDR3 sequences listed, 22% were seen once. Documented time point: persistent/refractory GD, antithyroid drugs over 5 years with positive TRAb. PBMCs were the source of the RNA used for TCR sequencing. Sample: peripheral blood mononuclear cells (PBMCs), taken when the disease was refractory, from a patient treated with antithyroid drugs. The receptors were sampled from a female donor with Graves disease.

Ten or more counts support this clonotype. The J gene is TRBJ2-7, the V gene TRBV6-2 or TRBV6-3; maybe TRBD2 (5 bases). V gave up 7 bases and J gave up 6 bases, with 19 bases separating them. This CDR3 spans 14 amino acids. Germline V gives CDR1 MNHEY, CDR2 SVGEGT. This CDR3 reads CASTYDYTTVEQYF. The CDR3 coding sequence is TGTGCCAGCACCTACGACTACACCACCGTCGAGCAGTACTTC.

With respect to this clonotype: The junction differs from germline at one of its ends, possibly a read error. The gene calls are TRBV7-2 and TRBJ2-5, with 13 nucleotides matching TRBD2. Germline CDR1 is SGHTA and CDR2 is FQGNSA. This CDR3 contains 19 residues. The CDR3 DNA reads TGCGCCAGCAGCCTAGAAGATGCCCTAAAGGGACTAGCGGGGGAGACCCAGTACTTC. Translated, it gives CASSLEDALKGLAGETQYF.

This clonotype has just a few counts. The CDR3 nucleotides read TGTGCCAGCAGCGCGACTAGCGGACGCACAGATACGCAGTATTTT. This translates into CASSATSGRTDTQYF. The gene calls are TRBV11-2 and TRBJ2-3, with TRBD2 identical over 9 bases. Looked up from germline, CDR1 is SGHAT and CDR2 is FQNNGV. The CDR3 totals 15 residues. Trimming at V came to 5 bases and at J to 1 base, leaving 4 bases not matched to a gene.

Points on this clonotype: The junction and the germline gene differ at one end; a read error may be behind it. This chain uses TRBV19 with TRBJ2-4; 11 bases align to TRBD2. Per the germline V gene, CDR1 is LNHDA and CDR2 is SQIVND (reference sequence). There are 19 residues in the CDR3. The CDR3 sequence is CARSIVLAGGILAKNIQYF. DNA for the CDR3: TGTGCCCGTAGTATTGTCCTAGCGGGGGGCATTCTAGCCAAAAACATTCAGTACTTC.

The chain links TRBV20-1 to TRBJ2-7; TRBD1 matches at 8 bases. V lost 6 bases and J lost 3; bases outside the gene matches: 10. CDR1 is DFQATT and CDR2 is SNEGSKA in the germline V gene (reference sequence). The length of the CDR3 is 14 residues. The CDR3 sequence: CSAPRQGISYEQYF. The CDR3 region has the DNA TGCAGTGCGCCAAGACAGGGGATCAGCTACGAGCAGTACTTC.

This clonotype was detected a few times. The CDR3 loop reads CAWSDAAKGQYF. CDR3 DNA: TGTGCCTGGAGCGACGCCGCTAAAGGACAGTACTTC. The V gene is TRBV30, the J gene TRBJ2-7; D gene uncertain. Germline V gene data show CDR1 as GTSNPN and CDR2 as SVGIG (reference sequence). This CDR3 is built from 12 residues. The V end lost 3 bases, the J end lost 10 bases, and 16 bases lay between the germline ends.

Here the CDR3 DNA reads TGTGCCAGCAGTGGGTGGGAGGTGGAGACCCAGTACTTC. As protein: CASSGWEVETQYF. The chain uses TRBV25-1 and TRBJ2-5; D might be TRBD2 (6 bases). V lost 4 bases to trimming and J lost 5 bases, with 11 bases between them. The CDR3 has 13 amino acids. CDR1 MGHDK and CDR2 SYGVNS come from the germline V gene. Full variable domain (rest looked up from reference TRBV25-1 and TRBJ2-5): EADIYQTPRYLVIGTGKKITLECSQTMGHDKMYWYQQDPGMELHLIHYSYGVNSTEKGDLSSESTVSRIRTEHFPLTLESARPSHTSQYLCASSGWEVETQYFGPGTRLLVL.

This clonotype occurred many times. This chain connects TRBV28 to TRBJ2-7; D ambiguous. Germline-derived CDR1 and CDR2 are MDHEN and SYDVKM. Trimming took off 1 base at V and 6 bases at J, with 7 bases between the two ends. The CDR3 spans 12 residues. The CDR3 bases are TGTGCCAGCAGTTTATCCCCGGCCGAGCAGTACTTC. This encodes CASSLSPAEQYF. The whole variable domain, filled in from reference TRBV28 and TRBJ2-7, reads DVKVTQSSRYLVKRTGEKVFLECVQDMDHENMFWYRQDPGLGLRLIYFSYDVKMKEKGDIPEGYSVSREKKERFSLILESASTNQTSMYLCASSLSPAEQYFGPGTRLTVT.

This clonotype was counted many times. In DNA form, the CDR3 reads TGTGCCAGCAGTGATCTAGGACAGAGCAATCAGCCCCAGCATTTT. The encoded protein is CASSDLGQSNQPQHF. This sequence joins TRBV28 and TRBJ1-5; a weak D match, TRBD1 (6 bases). Trimming took off 5 bases at V and 1 base at J, with 12 bases between the two ends. Germline CDR1 is MDHEN and CDR2 is SYDVKM. The CDR3 contains 15 residues.

Details on this clonotype: This may stem from a read error, because a much larger clone lies one nucleotide away. CDR3 sequence: CASSERGRAPYEQYF. The CDR3 region has the DNA TGTGCCAGCAGCGAGAGGGGCAGGGCCCCCTACGAGCAGTACTTC. The chain joins TRBV9 to TRBJ2-7; either TRBD1 or TRBD2 may supply D (5 bases each). Germline V CDR1 and CDR2: SGDLS, YYNGEE. The V gene lost 3 bases and the J gene lost 2 bases, with 15 bases spanning the gap. The CDR3 length is 15 residues. The full variable domain, completed using reference TRBV9 and TRBJ2-7, is DSGVTQTPKHLITATGQRVTLRCSPRSGDLSVYWYQQSLDQGLQFLIQYYNGEERAKGNILERFSAQQFPDLHSELNLSSLELGDSALYFCASSERGRAPYEQYFGPGTRLTVT.

This chain joins TRBV25-1 and TRBJ1-4, with D unresolved. CDR1 and CDR2 from the germline V gene are MGHDK and SYGVNS. V was cut by 10 bases and J by 2 bases, with 17 bases left in between. The CDR3 runs 15 residues. The CDR3 nucleotides read TGTGCCATTCAGCCCCCCCGGGAGACTAATGAAAAACTGTTTTTT. Residues: CAIQPPRETNEKLFF.

This clonotype was found many times. The rearrangement links TRBV28 to TRBJ2-5, with 9 bases lining up with TRBD1. V shed 11 bases and J 3 bases; nucleotides not matched to a gene: 13. Germline CDR1 reads MDHEN; CDR2 reads SYDVKM. The CDR3 spans 15 residues. In nucleotides, the CDR3 is TGTGCCGGGTCAACAGGGGGCCCCGAGAAAGAGACCCAGTACTTC. Amino acid sequence: CAGSTGGPEKETQYF.

The V and J genes are TRBV20-1 and TRBJ2-5, with 10 bases lining up with TRBD2. Germline-derived CDR1 and CDR2 are DFQATT and SNEGSKA (reference sequence). The CDR3 has 18 residues. Losses at the gene ends were 8 bases for V and 0 bases for J; bases not matched to a gene: 18. The CDR3 nucleotides read TGCAGTCCTTTTAAGGGAGCTAGCGGGAGATCCCACCAAGAGACCCAGTACTTC. It yields the protein CSPFKGASGRSHQETQYF.

This clonotype has a count of ten or more. The chain recombines TRBV6-1 with TRBJ2-7, with 9 bases fitting TRBD2. The ends lost 3 bases at V and 0 bases at J; junction bases unmatched: 6. The CDR3 extends over 16 amino acids. Germline CDR1 and CDR2: MNHNS and SASEGT. CDR3 amino acids: CASSEISGGTSYEQYF. CDR3 coding DNA: TGTGCCAGCAGTGAGATTAGCGGGGGAACCTCCTACGAGCAGTACTTC.

V is TRBV7-2 and J is TRBJ1-3; no firm D call. The CDR3 spans 15 residues. CDR1 and CDR2 (germline): SGHTA, FQGNSA. The V end was cut by 1 base, the J end by 1 base, with 8 bases between. CDR3 amino acids: CASSLDSGSGNTIYF. The DNA of the CDR3 is TGTGCCAGCAGCTTAGACAGCGGATCTGGAAACACCATATATTTT.

This clonotype was counted ten times or more. The chain combines TRBV12-3 or TRBV12-4 with TRBJ1-4; D perhaps matches TRBD1 (6 bases). V lost 5 bases, J lost 10 bases, and 20 bases lay in between. The CDR3 sequence is 15 residues long. The CDR3 loop is CASSIQGSGGGKLFF. The CDR3 coding sequence is TGTGCCAGCAGTATCCAGGGGTCCGGGGGAGGAAAACTGTTTTTT.

This clonotype was seen many times. CDR3 nucleotide sequence: TGTGCCAGCAGCTTAGGGTGGGGGGCGAGCTCCTACGAGCAGTACTTC. This codes for CASSLGWGASSYEQYF. The chain recombines TRBV7-2 with TRBJ2-7; D is possibly TRBD1 or TRBD2 (6 bases each). This CDR3 is built from 16 residues. The germline CDR1 and CDR2 sequences are SGHTA and FQGNSA. V lost 1 base and J lost 0, with 13 bases in between.

The table lists this clonotype with a few counts. The V and J genes are TRBV7-9 and TRBJ2-7, with D maybe TRBD2 (6 bases). The V gene's germline CDR1 is SEHNR and CDR2 FQNEAQ (reference sequence). The germline V and J ends were trimmed by 4 bases and 7 bases, with 26 bases remaining between them. The CDR3 loop spans 17 amino acids. This chain's CDR3 is CASSSPATTTGTEEQYF. The CDR3 coding sequence is TGTGCCAGCAGCTCCCCGGCAACTACCACTGGGACTGAAGAGCAGTACTTC.

The chain employs TRBV6-1 and TRBJ2-3; unclear D gene. V shed 3 bases and J shed 6 bases, with 7 bases lying between them. The germline V gene has CDR1 MNHNS and CDR2 SASEGT. The CDR3 extends over 12 amino acids. The CDR3 DNA sequence: TGTGCCAGCAGTGAGATCGGGGATACGCAGTATTTT. As protein: CASSEIGDTQYF.

This clonotype was observed many times. This rearrangement joins TRBV6-1 to TRBJ2-7; D might be TRBD1 (6 bases). The CDR3 is made up of 13 amino acids. CDR1 is MNHNS and CDR2 is SASEGT in the germline V gene. Trimming cost V 6 bases and J 6 bases, with 15 bases left between them. CDR3 loop: CASSDRILAEQYF. CDR3 bases: TGTGCCAGCAGCGACAGGATCTTGGCCGAGCAGTACTTC.